The entry below describes one T cell receptor (beta chain). The antigen remains undetermined. The CDR3 is 14 amino acids. With V trimmed by 3 bases and J by 6 bases, 1 base remained unmatched. Germline V gene lookup returns CDR1 MRHNA and CDR2 SNTAGT. The entry originates in a study of cytomegalovirus exposure and HLA in healthy donors. Study-wide findings and caveats: Cytomegalovirus status, reportedly, was diagnosed with high specificity and sensitivity by the classifier.

It was with 60 Vbeta and 13 Jbeta primers that the PCR ran. Assay used: immunoSEQ multiplex PCR; TCRdb lists only in-frame clones, some missing. The profile shows under 95,000 clones, around 74% of them singletons. The material sequenced was PBMCs. This clonotype was sampled from a boy under 18 in good health and CMV-seronegative. The chain combines TRBV6-4 with TRBJ2-3, with 12 bases identical to TRBD2. As DNA, the CDR3 is TGTGCCAGCAGTGAAGGACTAGCGGGGGATACGCAGTATTTT. This encodes CASSEGLAGDTQYF.